This T cell receptor (beta chain) comes out of a study of T cells in Graves' hyperthyroidism and ophthalmopathy. On this clonotype itself: The antigen remains unidentified.

The V gene lost 6 bases and the J gene lost 8 bases, with 16 bases spanning the gap. The CDR3 covers 13 residues. Germline lookup yields CDR1 SGHAT and CDR2 FQNNGV. Study-wide results and limits: Within blood appeared most thyroid clonotypes that had expanded above 0.001. For ophthalmopathy, model prediction preceded onset by a median around 7 months.

Orbital computed tomography, thyroid ultrasound, serum thyroxine and TRAb, and clinical symptoms together informed the diagnoses. Amplified TCR beta CDR3 regions came from RNA transcripts. Initially, a first-round RT-PCR of the TCR CDR3 employed the HTBI primer set. TCRdb itself ran the multiplex PCR reads through MiXCR, one entry per CDR3 protein. In the table there are roughly 570,000 distinct CDR3 sequences, under 60% of which are singletons. The sequence was collected from an adult woman with Graves' disease, either hyperthyroidism or ophthalmopathy (not recorded which). The sequencing input was peripheral blood or thyroid tissue (not recorded which). This sequence joins TRBV11-2 and TRBJ1-2; no reliable D call. Written as DNA, the CDR3 is TGTGCCAGCAGGAGGACGGCGAGTCAGGGCTACACCTTC. This encodes CASRRTASQGYTF.